This entry lists 11 T cell receptor beta chains sequenced from one sample in a study of T cells after yellow fever vaccination. TCRdb processed the 5' RACE reads anew with MiXCR; each CDR3 protein has one entry. Among tens of thousands of distinct CDR3 sequences, 7.5% to 9% were seen once, and the ten largest hold around 38%. Sequencing used CD8+ T cells sorted from PBMCs, obtained on the day of the yellow fever booster vaccination. The source is a man aged 25 to 45 who received the YFV17D yellow fever vaccine.

This clonotype was recorded at least ten times. This chain links TRBV7-9 with TRBJ2-7; 7 bases are a match to TRBD1. The V gene end was trimmed by 7 bases and the J gene end by 2 bases; junction bases not matched to a gene: 8. CDR3 length: 14 residues. Germline values: CDR1 SEHNR, CDR2 FQNEAQ (reference sequence). In nucleotides, the CDR3 is TGTGCCAGCACCCGGACAGGACCCCCCTACGAGCAGTACTTC. As protein: CASTRTGPPYEQYF.

This clonotype was found a few times. The rearrangement links TRBV20-1 to TRBJ2-5, with 10 nucleotides matching TRBD2. J lost 5 bases, V lost 7 bases, and 10 bases had no gene match. Germline CDR1 is DFQATT and CDR2 is SNEGSKA (reference sequence). This CDR3 is built from 14 residues. CDR3 nucleotide sequence: TGCAGTGGGGAGAGTCCGGGACTAGCGGAGACCCAGTACTTC. Its protein product is CSGESPGLAETQYF.

This clonotype was recorded many times. This chain links TRBV27 with TRBJ2-5; 12 bases map to TRBD2. Germline CDR1 and CDR2: MNHEY and SMNVEV (reference sequence). The length of the CDR3 is 16 residues. J gave up 5 bases and V 3 bases, and 7 bases lay outside the gene matches. The CDR3 DNA is TGTGCCAGCAGTTTTACCGCTAGCGGGAGGGTTGAGACCCAGTACTTC. This sequence encodes CASSFTASGRVETQYF.

This clonotype was recorded a few times. The chain has TRBV10-2 and TRBJ2-7; no reliable D call. This CDR3 has 15 amino acids. The ends were cut back, 4 bases at V and 0 bases at J, with 13 bases in the middle. The V gene's germline CDR1 is WSHSY and CDR2 SAAADI. The DNA of the CDR3 is TGCGCCAGCAGTGGTAGCCGGGCCAGCTCCTACGAGCAGTACTTC. It codes for CASSGSRASSYEQYF.

The CDR3: CASSLTTGNRPDTQYF. The CDR3 nucleotides are TGTGCCAGCAGTTTAACCACAGGGAATCGACCAGATACGCAGTATTTT. This chain links TRBV27 with TRBJ2-3; maybe TRBD1 (6 bases). Trimming took 2 bases from V and 4 from J, leaving 16 bases between them. Germline V lookup: CDR1 MNHEY, CDR2 SMNVEV (reference sequence). This CDR3 has 16 amino acids.

This clonotype appeared a few times. V gene TRBV3-1 combines with J gene TRBJ2-1; 8 nucleotides align to TRBD2. The ends lost 5 bases at V and 8 bases at J; junction bases unmatched: 14. Per the germline V gene, CDR1 is LGHDT and CDR2 is YNNKEL (reference sequence). The CDR3 spans 16 residues. DNA for the CDR3: TGTGCCAGCAGCTACTTACCGGGACTAGGGGGGGATGAGCAGTTCTTC. Translated: CASSYLPGLGGDEQFF.

This chain connects TRBV15 to TRBJ2-4; D call uncertain. V shed 3 bases and J shed 3 bases, with 15 bases lying between them. CDR1 LNHNV and CDR2 YYDKDF come from the germline V gene (reference sequence). The CDR3 length is 16 residues. The CDR3 nucleotides read TGTGCCACCAGCAGTGCCGACTCAAACGGCAAAAACATTCAGTACTTC. Residues: CATSSADSNGKNIQYF.

This clonotype has only a few counts. The gene calls are TRBV6-5 and TRBJ2-1, with TRBD2 matching 8 bases. This CDR3 region has 14 residues. CDR1 MNHEY and CDR2 SVGAGI come from the germline V gene. Trimming at V came to 2 bases and at J to 6 bases, leaving 3 bases not matched to a gene. This CDR3 reads CASSYAGGGNEQFF. DNA of the CDR3: TGTGCCAGCAGTTACGCGGGGGGAGGCAATGAGCAGTTCTTC.

Worth noting for this clonotype: One junction end disagrees with the germline gene, perhaps due to a read error. The chain couples TRBV7-7 to TRBJ2-3; 9 positions agree with TRBD2. Germline CDR1 and CDR2: SSHAT and FNYEAQ (reference sequence). The CDR3 contains 15 residues. CDR3 coding DNA: TGTGCTAGCAGCTTAGCTAGCGGGATGTTAGATACGCAGTATTTT. Translation: CASSLASGMLDTQYF.

The V and J genes are TRBV7-9 and TRBJ2-1; 10 nucleotides align to TRBD2. Germline CDR1 is SEHNR and CDR2 is FQNEAQ (reference sequence). The V segment lost 10 bases and the J segment 4 bases; nucleotides outside the gene matches: 10. The CDR3 has 15 residues. The DNA of the CDR3 is TGTGCCATGGGCGCGGGACTAGCGCCGTACAATGAGCAGTTCTTC. It encodes CAMGAGLAPYNEQFF.

This clonotype was seen only a few times. The rearrangement uses TRBV29-1 and TRBJ2-3; D is unresolved. Germline assignment: CDR1 SQVTM and CDR2 ANQGSEA. V was clipped by 8 bases and J by 0 bases, with 12 bases between them. This CDR3 has 13 amino acids. In DNA form, the CDR3 reads TGCAGCCACTCCGGTGGGAGCACAGATACGCAGTATTTT. Translation: CSHSGGSTDTQYF.